This TCR beta chain was captured in a study of blood T cell repertoires in COVID-19. Clones were sequenced by immunoSEQ multiplex PCR, and TCRdb holds only the in-frame ones, with some missing. The sample has 250,000 to 350,000 clones; 87% are singletons. CDR1 is KGHDR, CDR2 SFDVKD, per germline. The trim removed 4 bases at V and 7 bases at J, leaving 10 bases unmatched. The CDR3 has 18 residues. Resolution of symptoms, clearance, or two negative PCRs was present in recovered Cohort 3 donors. Sequencing was done on a sample of PBMCs or T cells enriched from blood (not recorded which). The chain employs TRBV24-1 and TRBJ2-3; 16 bases match TRBD2. The source is a woman aged 40 to 50 who had recovered from COVID-19. CDR3: CATSDSGLAGGARHTQYF. Written as DNA, the CDR3 is TGTGCCACCAGTGACTCGGGACTAGCGGGAGGGGCCCGTCATACGCAGTATTTT.